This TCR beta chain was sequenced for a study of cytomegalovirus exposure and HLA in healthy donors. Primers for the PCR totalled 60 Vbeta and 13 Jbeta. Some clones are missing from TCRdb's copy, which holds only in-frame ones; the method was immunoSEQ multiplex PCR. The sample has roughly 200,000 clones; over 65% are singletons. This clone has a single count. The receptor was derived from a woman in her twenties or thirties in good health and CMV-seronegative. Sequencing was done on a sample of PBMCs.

The DNA for the CDR3 is TGCAGCGTTGAGACAGGGGGACTACAAGAGACCCAGTACTTC. Protein product: CSVETGGLQETQYF. V usage is TRBV29-1 and J usage is TRBJ2-5, with 9 bases fitting TRBD1. The V segment lost 3 bases and the J segment 2 bases; nucleotides outside the gene matches: 4. The germline V gene encodes CDR1 SQVTM and CDR2 ANQGSEA. There are 14 residues in the CDR3.